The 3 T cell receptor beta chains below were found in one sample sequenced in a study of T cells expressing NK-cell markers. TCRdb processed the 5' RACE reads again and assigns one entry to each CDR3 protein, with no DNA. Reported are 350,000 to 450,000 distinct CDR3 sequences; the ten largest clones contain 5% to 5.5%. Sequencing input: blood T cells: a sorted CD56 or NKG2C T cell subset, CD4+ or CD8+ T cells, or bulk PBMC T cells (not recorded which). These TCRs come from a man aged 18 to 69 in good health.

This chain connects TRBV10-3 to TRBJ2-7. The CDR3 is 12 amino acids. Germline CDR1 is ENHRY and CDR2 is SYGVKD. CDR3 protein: CAISDYSYEQYF.

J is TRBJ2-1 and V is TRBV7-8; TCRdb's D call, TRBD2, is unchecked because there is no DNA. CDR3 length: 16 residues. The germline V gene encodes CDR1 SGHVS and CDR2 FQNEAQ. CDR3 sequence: CASSSLADRRDNEQFF.

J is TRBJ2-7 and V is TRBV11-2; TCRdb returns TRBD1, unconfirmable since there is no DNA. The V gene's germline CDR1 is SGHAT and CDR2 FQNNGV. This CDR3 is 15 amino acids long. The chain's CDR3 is CASSRTGTATYEQYF. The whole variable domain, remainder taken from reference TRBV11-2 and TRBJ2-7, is EAGVAQSPRYKIIEKRQSVAFWCNPISGHATLYWYQQILGQGPKLLIQFQNNGVVDDSQLPKDRFSAERLKGVDSTLKIQPAKLEDSAVYLCASSRTGTATYEQYFGPGTRLTVT.